This TCR beta chain was sequenced in a study of cytomegalovirus exposure and HLA in healthy donors (dated by TCRdb to between 2016 and 2019). The study in broad terms: An earlier analysis of some 600 of the donors reported 276 Gb of sequence data and approximately 120 million unique TCR beta sequences obtained from approximately 180 million T cells. An earlier analysis of approximately 580 of the donors used high-throughput TCR beta sequencing to judge whether each TCR beta V gene segment behaved as functional or pseudogenic. A later analysis re-analyzed previously published TCR beta repertoires from about 730 donors and added high-resolution HLA genotyping to study TCR occurrence patterns. An early release covering roughly 640 HLA-typed donors comprised about 300 gigabases of sequencing data and approximately 85 million unique TCR sequences. In addition to the first cohort of around 670 subjects, a separate validation cohort of approximately 120 different subjects was used. The number of donors typed differed by locus, with roughly 620-630 for A, B, C, DRB1 and DQB1, approximately 500 for DQA1, 600 to 610 for DPA1, and 472 for DPB1. Every repertoire in the discovery cohort had been generated on one and the same sequencing platform. Rather than drawing on any new phenotypic data, the later analysis identified candidate immune exposures from TCR beta sequences and the way those sequences occurred across donors. Among some 400 genotyped donors of the cohort, an average of approximately 250,000 unique TCR beta nucleotide sequences were sequenced per donor, roughly 18% of them non-productive. HLA typing included class I and class II loci at four-digit resolution. Donor age, sex, ethnicity and CMV serostatus were compiled together with the repertoire data. In a later genetic analysis, genome-wide SNP genotypes for 398 of the 666 donors were used, and that subset was treated as a discovery cohort. High-throughput TCR immunosequencing, statistical association of individual TCRs with disease status, and machine learning were combined to predict cytomegalovirus infection status. A few DR-DQ haplotypes were treated as single units for association and clustering because of strong linkage in the cohort. The genetic ancestry cluster associated with self-reported Caucasian donors included about 81% of the roughly 380 genotyped donors. The study was designed to test whether signatures of past pathogen exposure could be identified by cataloging public T cell receptors. Using immunosequencing, the study profiled T cell repertoires from 666 subjects and related those repertoires to cytomegalovirus serostatus.

Overall study results and their limits: Sequencing depth was assumed to be roughly uniform across donors in the presence/absence analyses, though that assumption may not hold. The study listed 150 to 200 TCR beta chains as associated with cytomegalovirus. A later genetic analysis associated a missense DCLRE1C variant with V-gene and J-gene trimming of TCR beta chains, and an independent cohort replicated the association. Strong co-occurrence of HLA alleles, especially DR and DQ, made assigning TCR associations to individual alleles difficult. In vitro tests confirmed that a few of the cytomegalovirus-associated TCR beta chains recognize cytomegalovirus antigens. Specific HLA alleles were associated with 15,000 to 20,000 TCR beta sequences at a false discovery rate of 0.05 in a later analysis. According to a later genetic analysis, donors in an Asian-associated ancestry cluster had fewer N-insertions in productive TCRs than the approximately 610-donor mean. A later analysis found that most CMV-associated TCR beta chains appeared HLA-restricted, with HLA associations seemingly driven largely by CMV exposure. Some IMGT-functional V segments, including TRBV6-2 and TRBV6-3, could not be distinguished by the 87-base-pair reads and were therefore excluded. An earlier analysis of approximately 500 of the donors showed that most TCR beta V segments appeared in productive rearrangements either about 90% or about 30% of the time, which broadly matched IMGT annotations. In a later analysis, the rate of TCR association differed among HLA loci, with DRB1 alleles having the most associated TCRs and HLA-C alleles having the fewest. This cohort had only TCR beta chains sequenced, and the lack of alpha or paired-chain data limited which features could be detected. A cluster of highly shared sequence variants was judged likely to represent a technical artifact of the sequencing pipeline. Correlated functional status among segregating V segments might be attributable to linkage disequilibrium, but an unknown experimental factor could not be ruled out. A further reported finding was that TCR beta sequences accurately predicted the HLA-A and HLA-B alleles for most subjects in the first cohort. In both the original and validation cohorts, the classifier was reported to diagnose cytomegalovirus status with high specificity and sensitivity. CMV serostatus was the only immune exposure information available for the cohort. Across donors, most TCR sequences were observed very rarely, whereas some public TCRs were present in many individuals. HLA typing was unavailable for some donors at each locus, so association tests used only the typed subset. In a later analysis, several top co-occurrence clusters were reported to appear linked to parvovirus B19, influenza, CMV and Epstein-Barr virus. Because counts were too low, some 17 rarely observed V segments, including chromosome 9 orphons, were left out of the earlier analysis of a few hundred of the donors. The authors suggested that the approach could potentially be extended to other disease states and immunological phenotypes. A later analysis found that HLA-associated TCR beta chains were more clonally expanded and had lower generation probabilities than equally common non-associated chains.

The cohort comprised several hundred healthy bone marrow donors. At the time of sampling, all cohort members were nominally healthy, though unrecorded immune exposures were likely present. The donor was CMV seronegative and belonged to the group of 352 seronegative cohort members. Every donor gave a peripheral blood sample, and the peripheral blood mononuclear cells from that sample were used for TCR beta sequencing. Genomic DNA extraction from the blood cell samples was performed with the Qiagen DNeasy Blood Extraction Kit. The CDR1 and CDR2 encoded by the germline V gene are SGHTS and YDEGEE. V is pared back by 0 bases and J by 3 bases, with 10 bases lying between the germline termini. The CDR3 goes from the cysteine to the phenylalanine over 14 residues. CDR3 DNA only is kept here, 42 bases in frame from base 1. With respect to this clone: Its antigen specificity is not known. No base quality values were provided; no much bigger clone lies one nucleotide off.

Libraries were prepared through the immunoSEQ multiplex PCR assay. For the multiplex PCR, a mixture combining 60 forward primers for TCR Vbeta segments and 13 reverse primers for TCR Jbeta segments was used. The CDR3 region of rearranged TCR beta genes was amplified from genomic DNA with a multiplex PCR assay. On the Illumina HiSeq System, the amplified TCR beta libraries were sequenced as 87-base-pair reads. As for how the authors treated the data: A later analysis tallied roughly 76 million unique TCR beta chains across the 700 or so repertoires, and about 10 million of those chains were shared by two or more donors. A nearest-neighbor algorithm error-corrected the raw reads and collapsed the reads into unique sequences, merging closely related sequences to remove PCR and sequencing errors. V, D and J gene segments were assigned by aligning CDR3 sequences to IMGT reference sequences. For a sequence to be retained, at least a six-nucleotide match to both a V gene segment and a J gene segment was required. Rearrangements were called productive when the CDR3 lacked stop codons and stayed in frame with V and J; all others were non-productive. CDR3 was defined according to IMGT convention as the region running from the second conserved V-encoded cysteine to the conserved J-encoded phenylalanine. The earlier analysis of about 560 of the donors excluded any sequence lacking an unambiguous match to a single V gene segment. In an earlier analysis of several hundred of the donors, V segments were called functional above 56.7% productive rearrangements and were called segregating when the between-donor standard deviation exceeded 5%. A statistical classification framework was built for diagnosing cytomegalovirus status from the catalog of TCR beta chain sequences. V and J gene assignment, in a later analysis, came from comparing TCR nucleotide sequences with IMGT/GENE-DB human TR gene sequences. Using the TCRdist pipeline, a later analysis assigned CDR3 sequences along with most-parsimonious VDJ recombination scenarios. In a later analysis, every TCR beta chain was defined by the combination of its CDR3 amino acid sequence and its V-gene family, and reads without a unique V-gene family were dropped. As a way to deal with suspected cross-contamination and a sequencing artifact, a later analysis dropped 640 or so nucleotide sequences that were highly shared and had low generation probability. In a later analysis, a clonal expansion index was calculated for each public chain from normalized within-repertoire ranks of inferred template counts. Generation probabilities in a later analysis came from a VDJ recombination model fitted to out-of-frame rearrangements, and those results were checked against IGoR. In a later analysis, TCR-TCR, TCR-HLA and TCR-CMV co-occurrence was scored with hypergeometric tests, and a repertoire-size bias correction was applied to TCR pairs. A later analysis estimated false discovery rates by permuting HLA or CMV assignments 20 times. In a later analysis, co-occurring TCRs were grouped with DBSCAN, and TCRdist sequence similarity was added when clustering was performed within HLA-allele-positive subsets. Co-occurrence clustering excluded repertoires with fewer than 30,000 or more than 120,000 public chains, plus five with anomalous nucleotide sharing. What TCRdb holds here is the immuneACCESS table cut down to in-frame rearrangements. Part of the clones is not present; checked against another copy, under half of the missing clones reflect an unresolved V gene, and the others are unexplained. V, J and clone size reflect that table, while D and trimming were determined from the DNA. The sample table records approximately 44,000 clones; roughly 80% of these occur just once. Clones ranked in the top ten supply under 3% of the sample.

Material: PBMCs. This clonotype was sampled from a man aged 50 or older in good health and CMV-seronegative. The chain is made from TRBV5-8 and TRBJ2-7; TRBD1 could be the D gene, as 6 bases match. CDR3 sequence: CASSLGHRVYEQYF. The sequence in DNA is TGTGCCAGCAGCTTGGGTCACAGGGTCTACGAGCAGTACTTC.